The 6 T cell receptor beta chains given below trace back to one sample, sequenced in a study of cytomegalovirus exposure and HLA in healthy donors. Primers included in the PCR were 60 Vbeta and 13 Jbeta primers. Repertoires were generated with immunoSEQ multiplex PCR, while TCRdb's copy carries only in-frame clones and drops some. The repertoire holds roughly 190,000 clones, with approximately 84% as singletons. Sequenced: PBMCs. These receptors all come from a female donor in good health and CMV-seronegative.

V is TRBV28 and J is TRBJ2-2; 11 bases match TRBD2. Germline V gives CDR1 MDHEN, CDR2 SYDVKM. V gave up 5 bases and J gave up 1 base; unmatched junction bases: 15. This CDR3 is built from 20 residues. CDR3: CASSPSPILAGVVNTGELFF. CDR3 sequence (DNA): TGTGCCAGCAGTCCGAGCCCCATACTAGCGGGAGTGGTGAACACCGGGGAGCTGTTTTTT.

The V call is TRBV5-4, the J call TRBJ2-3, with D possibly TRBD2 on 5 matching bases. Germline-derived CDR1 and CDR2 are SGHNT and YYREEE (reference sequence). The CDR3 is 12 residues long. The V end was cut by 4 bases, the J end by 6 bases, with 9 bases between. In nucleotides, the CDR3 is TGTGCCAGCAGCCCAAGAGGGGATACGCAGTATTTT. This translates into CASSPRGDTQYF.

This chain uses TRBV5-1 with TRBJ2-1; D is possibly TRBD1 (6 bases). The germline gives CDR1 SGHRS, CDR2 YFSETQ. The CDR3 contains 12 residues. The V end was cut by 4 bases, the J end by 8 bases, with 10 bases between. CDR3 nucleotides: TGCGCCAGCAGCGTTACAGGGTATGAGCAGTTCTTC. Residues: CASSVTGYEQFF.

The chain carries TRBV5-1 and TRBJ1-6, with 9 bases matching TRBD1. From germline, CDR1 is SGHRS and CDR2 YFSETQ. This CDR3 comprises 15 residues. Trimming cost V 4 bases and J 7 bases; bases outside gene matches: 6. CDR3 nucleotides: TGCGCCAGCAGCACGGGACAGGGAGGGAATTCACCCCTCCACTTT. It specifies CASSTGQGGNSPLHF.

The chain combines TRBV7-8 with TRBJ2-3, with TRBD2 matching 12 bases. Trimming cost V 3 bases and J 4 bases; bases outside gene matches: 14. Germline assignment: CDR1 SGHVS and CDR2 FQNEAQ. This CDR3 has 19 amino acids. Here the CDR3 DNA reads TGTGCCAGCAGCTTGGGTGCTAGCGGGGGGGCGTCTTTGGCAGATACGCAGTATTTT. It codes for CASSLGASGGASLADTQYF.

J is TRBJ2-7 and V is TRBV27; 9 bases are a match to TRBD2. V shed 8 bases and J 5 bases; nucleotides not matched to a gene: 16. CDR3 size: 16 residues. Germline assignment: CDR1 MNHEY and CDR2 SMNVEV (reference sequence). The CDR3 is CASSWGSGSPGDEQYF. In nucleotides, the CDR3 is TGTGCCAGCTCCTGGGGTAGCGGGAGCCCAGGGGACGAGCAGTACTTC.